This is a list of T cell receptor beta chains from one sample in a study of radiotherapy plus CTLA-4 blockade in lung cancer. Libraries were prepared by immunoSEQ multiplex PCR; TCRdb keeps only in-frame clonotypes and omits some of them. The repertoire holds tens of thousands of clones, with about 78% as singletons. The material sequenced was peripheral blood, taken from a patient treated with radiotherapy plus ipilimumab. The receptors derive from a human donor with non-small cell lung cancer who had a partial response to radiotherapy plus ipilimumab. Some clones in this sample may be carry-over from other donors' samples. Each CDR3 is given with its conserved first and last residue. Each record gives: J gene, V gene, clone size, CDR3 length, D gene, CDR3 protein, CDR3 DNA. A D gene is named only where the DNA matches it firmly. Rows may omit the clone size; those that give it use once, few, many or a size class.

TRBJ2-7	TRBV5-1	.	14	.	CASGRGSSTYEQYF	TGCGCCAGCGGACGGGGGTCATCGACCTACGAGCAGTACTTC
TRBJ1-6	TRBV28	.	15	.	CASSHRRSYNSPLHF	TGTGCCAGCAGTCACAGACGATCCTATAATTCACCCCTCCACTTT
TRBJ1-2	TRBV11-3	few	15	TRBD1	CASSHGPRTGGGYTF	TGTGCCAGCAGCCATGGTCCCAGGACAGGGGGGGGCTACACCTTC
TRBJ2-2	TRBV27	.	15	.	CASSFLGTEVGELFF	TGTGCCAGCAGTTTCTTAGGCACCGAGGTTGGGGAGCTGTTTTTT
TRBJ2-2	TRBV2	.	14	TRBD2	CASSVWREAGELFF	TGTGCCAGCAGTGTCTGGCGGGAGGCCGGGGAGCTGTTTTTT
TRBJ2-5	TRBV7-9	.	13	TRBD1	CASSSDRGGTQYF	TGTGCCAGCAGCTCCGACAGGGGAGGGACCCAGTACTTC
TRBJ2-5	TRBV7-9	once	16	TRBD2	CASSLGQLAGAETQYF	TGTGCCAGCAGCTTAGGCCAACTAGCGGGGGCTGAGACCCAGTACTTC
TRBJ1-4	TRBV19	.	13	.	CASSSVGVEKLFF	TGTGCCAGTAGCTCAGTAGGAGTCGAAAAACTGTTTTTT
TRBJ1-1	TRBV7-2	.	13	.	CASIKERDTEAFF	TGTGCCAGCATCAAGGAGAGGGACACTGAAGCTTTCTTT
TRBJ1-1	TRBV21-1	.	14	.	CASSNHWAGTEAFF	TGTGCCAGCAGCAATCACTGGGCCGGCACTGAAGCTTTCTTT
TRBJ1-4	TRBV7-9	.	15	TRBD1	CASSSRTGHNEKLFF	TGTGCCAGCAGCTCCAGGACAGGGCATAATGAAAAACTGTTTTTT
TRBJ1-2	TRBV7-2	few	13	.	CASSLAGAPGYTF	TGTGCCAGCAGCCTCGCGGGGGCGCCGGGCTACACCTTC
TRBJ2-5	TRBV25-1	once	15	.	CASSEFKLGAETQYF	TGTGCCAGCAGTGAATTCAAGCTTGGGGCGGAGACCCAGTACTTC
TRBJ2-1	TRBV30	.	14	TRBD2	CAWILGGRRNGQFF	TGTGCCTGGATCTTGGGCGGGAGGAGGAATGGGCAGTTCTTC
TRBJ2-5	TRBV27	.	13	.	CASSPRTTETQYF	TGTGCCAGCAGCCCACGAACAACGGAGACCCAGTACTTC
TRBJ2-1	TRBV6-5	.	13	TRBD2	CASMAGGTNEQFF	TGTGCCAGCATGGCGGGAGGTACTAATGAGCAGTTCTTC
TRBJ1-6	TRBV27	.	16	.	CASSRWGRERNSPLHF	TGTGCCAGCAGTCGTTGGGGGCGTGAGAGAAATTCACCCCTCCACTTT
TRBJ2-7	TRBV2	.	14	.	CASILKPNSYEQYF	TGTGCCAGCATTTTAAAGCCTAACTCCTACGAGCAGTACTTC
TRBJ2-3	TRBV29-1	.	15	TRBD2	CSALRGGRSTDTQYF	TGCAGCGCATTGCGGGGGGGCCGTAGCACAGATACGCAGTATTTT
TRBJ2-5	TRBV2	.	13	.	CASTPRREETQYF	TGTGCCAGCACTCCTCGGAGGGAAGAGACCCAGTACTTC
TRBJ2-7	TRBV7-3	.	13	.	CASSFGGSYEQYF	TGTGCCAGCAGCTTTGGGGGGAGCTACGAGCAGTACTTC
TRBJ2-6	TRBV7-9	.	16	.	CASSLQSGFWANVLTF	TGTGCCAGCAGCTTACAAAGTGGCTTCTGGGCCAACGTCCTGACTTTC
TRBJ1-1	TRBV6-6	.	13	.	CASSYSLDTEAFF	TGTGCCAGCAGTTACTCCTTAGACACTGAAGCTTTCTTT
TRBJ2-1	TRBV7-3	.	15	.	CASSLQGLSNNEQFF	TGTGCCAGCAGCTTACAGGGACTTTCAAACAATGAGCAGTTCTTC
TRBJ2-3	TRBV19	.	16	TRBD2	CASSIREGLEGDTQYF	TGTGCCAGTAGTATCCGGGAGGGCCTCGAGGGAGATACGCAGTATTTT
TRBJ1-6	TRBV7-6	.	13	TRBD1	CASSLGQGSPLHF	TGTGCCAGCAGCTTAGGACAGGGGTCACCCCTCCACTTT
TRBJ1-6	TRBV4-3	few	15	.	CASSSQGPYNSPLHF	TGCGCCAGCAGTTCCCAGGGGCCCTATAATTCACCCCTCCACTTT
TRBJ1-6	TRBV7-2	.	15	TRBD1	CASSQAPGQGTPLHF	TGTGCCAGCAGTCAAGCTCCGGGACAGGGGACACCCCTCCACTTT
TRBJ1-1	TRBV11-3	.	13	.	CASSSFDSLEAFF	TGTGCCAGCAGCTCCTTTGACAGCCTTGAAGCTTTCTTT
TRBJ2-7	TRBV4-1	few	18	.	CASSQLGLRTADSYEQYF	TGCGCCAGCAGCCAACTTGGTCTCAGGACAGCGGACTCCTACGAGCAGTACTTC
TRBJ1-2	TRBV19	.	13	TRBD1	CASSLTGDYGYTF	TGTGCCAGTAGTTTAACAGGGGACTATGGCTACACCTTC
TRBJ2-7	TRBV9	.	14	TRBD2	CASSSRGGAYEQYF	TGTGCCAGCAGCTCTCGGGGGGGGGCCTACGAGCAGTACTTC
TRBJ2-5	TRBV28	.	15	TRBD1	CASSLGQGGSETQYF	TGTGCCAGCAGCCTCGGACAGGGGGGTTCGGAGACCCAGTACTTC
TRBJ2-2	TRBV5-4	few	12	.	CASSSYAGELFF	TGTGCCAGCAGCTCCTATGCCGGGGAGCTGTTTTTT
TRBJ2-3	TRBV5-6	.	18	TRBD2	CASSLALWGREDSDTQYF	TGTGCCAGCAGCTTGGCCCTTTGGGGGCGGGAGGATTCAGATACGCAGTATTTT
TRBJ2-1	TRBV19	.	15	TRBD2	CASNLAGGIYHEQFF	TGTGCCAGTAATCTAGCGGGGGGAATCTATCATGAGCAGTTCTTC
TRBJ1-5	TRBV28	.	12	.	CASRYSNQPQHF	TGTGCCAGCCGGTATAGCAATCAGCCCCAGCATTTT
TRBJ2-1	TRBV11-3	.	13	.	CASSSATFNEQFF	TGTGCCAGCAGCTCCGCAACTTTCAATGAGCAGTTCTTC
TRBJ2-7	TRBV7-2	.	15	.	CASSSQGGSTYEQYF	TGTGCCAGCAGCTCCCAGGGGGGAAGCACCTACGAGCAGTACTTC
TRBJ1-4	TRBV2	.	12	TRBD1	CASLRGRGKLFF	TGTGCCAGCCTGAGGGGCAGGGGGAAACTGTTTTTT
TRBJ1-1	TRBV5-1	.	14	TRBD1	CASSTRTGREGAFF	TGCGCCAGCAGCACTCGGACAGGGCGTGAGGGTGCTTTCTTT
TRBJ1-1	TRBV9	once	14	.	CASSVVLAPAEAFF	TGTGCCAGCAGCGTAGTCTTAGCGCCGGCTGAAGCTTTCTTT
TRBJ2-3	TRBV5-1	.	16	TRBD1	CASSLDGQVAIDTQYF	TGCGCCAGCAGCTTGGATGGACAGGTAGCTATAGATACGCAGTATTTT
TRBJ2-3	TRBV25-1	.	15	TRBD2	CASSDLAGGTDTQYF	TGTGCCAGCAGTGATCTAGCGGGGGGGACAGATACGCAGTATTTT
TRBJ1-2	TRBV12-5	.	15	.	CASGLGTGEGGRYTF	TGTGCTAGTGGTTTGGGCACTGGGGAGGGAGGGCGCTACACCTTC
TRBJ2-7	TRBV15	once	17	TRBD2	CATSRGGDGTRVGEQYF	TGTGCCACCAGCAGAGGGGGGGACGGGACTAGGGTTGGCGAGCAGTACTTC
TRBJ1-1	TRBV7-9	few	13	.	CASSLESGTEAFF	TGTGCCAGCAGCTTAGAATCAGGCACTGAAGCTTTCTTT
TRBJ2-5	TRBV7-2	.	17	TRBD2	CASSLVGGVGGQETQYF	TGTGCCAGCAGCTTAGTGGGGGGGGTCGGGGGCCAAGAGACCCAGTACTTC
TRBJ2-2	TRBV6-1	.	14	TRBD1	CAVEGTGGTGELFF	TGTGCCGTCGAAGGGACAGGGGGCACCGGGGAGCTGTTTTTT
TRBJ2-4	TRBV5-6	.	16	.	CASSLLLRQGRDIQYF	TGTGCCAGCAGCTTGCTCCTACGACAGGGGAGGGACATTCAGTACTTC
TRBJ2-1	TRBV5-6	.	14	TRBD1	CASSVRGTNNEQFF	TGTGCCAGCAGCGTCAGGGGGACCAACAATGAGCAGTTCTTC
TRBJ2-1	TRBV18	.	15	TRBD1	CASSPPTGVYNEQFF	TGTGCCAGCTCACCACCTACAGGGGTCTACAATGAGCAGTTCTTC
TRBJ2-3	TRBV11-1	.	14	TRBD2	CASKLAGDADTQYF	TGTGCCAGCAAACTAGCGGGGGATGCAGATACGCAGTATTTT
TRBJ1-1	TRBV9	.	15	.	CASSHYGGPGTEAFF	TGTGCCAGCAGCCACTACGGGGGGCCTGGCACTGAAGCTTTCTTT